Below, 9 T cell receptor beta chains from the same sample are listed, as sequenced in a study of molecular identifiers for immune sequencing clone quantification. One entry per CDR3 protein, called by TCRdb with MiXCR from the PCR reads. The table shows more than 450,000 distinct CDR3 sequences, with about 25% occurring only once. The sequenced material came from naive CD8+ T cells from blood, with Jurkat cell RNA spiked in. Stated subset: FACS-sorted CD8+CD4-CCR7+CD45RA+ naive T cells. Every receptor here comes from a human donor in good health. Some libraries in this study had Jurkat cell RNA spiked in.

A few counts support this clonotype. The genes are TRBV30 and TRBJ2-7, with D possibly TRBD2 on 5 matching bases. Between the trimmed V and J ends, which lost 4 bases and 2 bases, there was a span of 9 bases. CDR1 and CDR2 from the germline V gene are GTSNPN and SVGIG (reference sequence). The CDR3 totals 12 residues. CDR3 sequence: CAWNEGTYEQYF. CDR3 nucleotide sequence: TGTGCCTGGAACGAGGGCACCTACGAGCAGTACTTC.

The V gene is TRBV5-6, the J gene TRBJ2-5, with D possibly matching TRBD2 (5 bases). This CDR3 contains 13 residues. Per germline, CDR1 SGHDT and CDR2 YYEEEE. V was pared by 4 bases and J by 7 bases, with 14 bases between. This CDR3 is CASSPRDWATQYF. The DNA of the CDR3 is TGTGCCAGCAGCCCGAGGGATTGGGCGACCCAGTACTTC. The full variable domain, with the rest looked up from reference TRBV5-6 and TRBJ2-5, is DAGVTQSPTHLIKTRGQQVTLRCSPKSGHDTVSWYQQALGQGPQFIFQYYEEEERQRGNFPDRFSGHQFPNYSSELNVNALLLGDSALYLCASSPRDWATQYFGPGTRLLVL.

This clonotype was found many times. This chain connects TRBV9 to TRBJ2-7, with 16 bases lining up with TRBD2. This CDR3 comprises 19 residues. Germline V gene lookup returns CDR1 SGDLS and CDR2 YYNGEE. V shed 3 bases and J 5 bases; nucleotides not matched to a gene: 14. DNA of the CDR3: TGTGCCAGCAGCGCAGAGTCGGGACTAGCGGGAGGGCCGAAGGACGAGCAGTACTTC. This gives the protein CASSAESGLAGGPKDEQYF.

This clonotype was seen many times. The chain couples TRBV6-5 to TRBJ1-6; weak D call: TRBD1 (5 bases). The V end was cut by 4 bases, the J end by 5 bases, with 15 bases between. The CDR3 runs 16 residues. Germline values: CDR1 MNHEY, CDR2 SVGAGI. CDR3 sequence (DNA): TGTGCCAGCAGTTCTACCTTGGACACTAATAATTCACCCCTCCACTTT. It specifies CASSSTLDTNNSPLHF.

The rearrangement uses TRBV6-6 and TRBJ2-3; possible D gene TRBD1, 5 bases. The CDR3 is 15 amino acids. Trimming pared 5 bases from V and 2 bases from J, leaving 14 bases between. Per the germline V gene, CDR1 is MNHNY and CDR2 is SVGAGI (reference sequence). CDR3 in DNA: TGTGCCAGCAGTACCTCCAGGACACACACAGATACGCAGTATTTT. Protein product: CASSTSRTHTDTQYF.

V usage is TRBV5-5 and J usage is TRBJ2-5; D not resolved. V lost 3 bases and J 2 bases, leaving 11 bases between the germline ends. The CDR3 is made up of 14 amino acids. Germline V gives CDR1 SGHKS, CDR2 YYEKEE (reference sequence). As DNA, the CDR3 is TGTGCCAGCAGCTGGTACAACTCGCAAGAGACCCAGTACTTC. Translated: CASSWYNSQETQYF.

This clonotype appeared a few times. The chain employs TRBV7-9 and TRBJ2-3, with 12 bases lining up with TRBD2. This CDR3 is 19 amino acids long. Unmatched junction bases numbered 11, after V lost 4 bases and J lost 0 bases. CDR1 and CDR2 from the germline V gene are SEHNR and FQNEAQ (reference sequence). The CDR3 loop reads CASSSSLAGGRTSTDTQYF. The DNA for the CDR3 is TGTGCCAGCAGCTCATCACTAGCGGGAGGACGCACTAGCACAGATACGCAGTATTTT.

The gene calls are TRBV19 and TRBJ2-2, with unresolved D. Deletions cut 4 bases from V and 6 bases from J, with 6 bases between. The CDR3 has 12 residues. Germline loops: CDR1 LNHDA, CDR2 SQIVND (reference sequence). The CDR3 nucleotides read TGTGCCAGTAGTACGGCCCCCGGGGAGCTGTTTTTT. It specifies CASSTAPGELFF.

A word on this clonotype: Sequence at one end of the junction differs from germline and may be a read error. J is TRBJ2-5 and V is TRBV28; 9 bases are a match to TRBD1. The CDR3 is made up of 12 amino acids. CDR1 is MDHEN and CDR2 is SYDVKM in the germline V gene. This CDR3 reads CANGTGFETRYF. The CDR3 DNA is TGTGCCAACGGGACAGGGTTTGAGACCCGGTACTTC.